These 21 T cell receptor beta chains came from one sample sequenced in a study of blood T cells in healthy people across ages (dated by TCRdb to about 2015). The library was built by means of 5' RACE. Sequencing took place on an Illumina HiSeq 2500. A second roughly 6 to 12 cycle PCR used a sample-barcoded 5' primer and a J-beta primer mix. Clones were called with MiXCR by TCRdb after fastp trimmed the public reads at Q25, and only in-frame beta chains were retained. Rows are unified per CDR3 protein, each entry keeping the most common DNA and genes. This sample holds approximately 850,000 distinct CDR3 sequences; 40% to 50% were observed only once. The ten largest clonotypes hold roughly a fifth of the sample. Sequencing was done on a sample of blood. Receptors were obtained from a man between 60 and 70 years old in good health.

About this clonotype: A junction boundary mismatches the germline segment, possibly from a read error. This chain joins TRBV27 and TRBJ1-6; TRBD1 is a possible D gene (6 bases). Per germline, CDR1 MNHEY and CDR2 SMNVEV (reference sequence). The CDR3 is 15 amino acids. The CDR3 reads CASSLARRDNSSLHF. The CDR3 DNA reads TGTGCCAGCAGTTTAGCGCGCAGGGACAATTCATCCCTCCACTTT.

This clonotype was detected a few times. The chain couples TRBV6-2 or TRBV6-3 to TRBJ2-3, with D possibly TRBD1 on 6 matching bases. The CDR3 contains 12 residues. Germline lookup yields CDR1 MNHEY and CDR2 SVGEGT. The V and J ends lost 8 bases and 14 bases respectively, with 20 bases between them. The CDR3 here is CASGFPGQLGYF. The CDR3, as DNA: TGTGCCAGCGGGTTTCCCGGACAGTTGGGGTATTTT.

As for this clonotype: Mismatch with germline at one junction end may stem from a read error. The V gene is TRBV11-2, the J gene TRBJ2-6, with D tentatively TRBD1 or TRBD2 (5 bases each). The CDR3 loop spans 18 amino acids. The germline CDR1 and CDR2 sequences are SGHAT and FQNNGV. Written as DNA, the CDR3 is TGTGCCAGCAGCAGCCGGGATACTTTAAGCTCTGGGGCCAACGTCCTTACTTTC. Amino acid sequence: CASSSRDTLSSGANVLTF.

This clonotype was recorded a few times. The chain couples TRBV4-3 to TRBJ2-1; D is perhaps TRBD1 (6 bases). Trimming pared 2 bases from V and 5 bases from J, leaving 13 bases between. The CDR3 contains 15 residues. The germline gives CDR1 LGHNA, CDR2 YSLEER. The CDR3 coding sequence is TGCGCCAGCAGCCAAAACCGGGACATAAACAATGAGCAGTTCTTC. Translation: CASSQNRDINNEQFF.

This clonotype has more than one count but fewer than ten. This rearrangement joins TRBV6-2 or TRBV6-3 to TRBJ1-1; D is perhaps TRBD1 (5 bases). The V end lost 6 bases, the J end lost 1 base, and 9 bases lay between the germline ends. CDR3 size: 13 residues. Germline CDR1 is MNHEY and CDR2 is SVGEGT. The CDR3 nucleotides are TGTGCCAGCAGGGGGCTTGGGAACACTGAAGCTTTCTTT. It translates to CASRGLGNTEAFF.

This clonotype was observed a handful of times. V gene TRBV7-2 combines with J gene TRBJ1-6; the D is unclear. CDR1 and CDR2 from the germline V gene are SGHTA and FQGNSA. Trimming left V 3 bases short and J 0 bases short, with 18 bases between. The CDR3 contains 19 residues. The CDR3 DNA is TGTGCCAGCAGCTTCAGGATATCGGGGTTCAGCTCCTATAATTCACCCCTCCACTTT. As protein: CASSFRISGFSSYNSPLHF.

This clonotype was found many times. The CDR3 DNA reads as TGCAGCGGTGGTACCAACTTCAGGGTCCACAATGAGCAGTTCTTC. Protein sequence: CSGGTNFRVHNEQFF. The gene calls are TRBV29-1 and TRBJ2-1; D is possibly TRBD1 (5 bases). The CDR3 sequence is 15 residues long. V lost 7 bases to trimming and J lost 5 bases, with 21 bases between them. Germline V CDR1 and CDR2: SQVTM, ANQGSEA.

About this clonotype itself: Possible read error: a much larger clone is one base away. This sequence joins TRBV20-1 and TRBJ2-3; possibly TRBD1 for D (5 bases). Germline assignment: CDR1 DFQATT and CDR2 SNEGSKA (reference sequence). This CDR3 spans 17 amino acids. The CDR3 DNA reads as TGCAGTGCTAAGGCGGAAAGCAGGGCGACAAACACAGATGCGCAGTATTTT. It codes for CSAKAESRATNTDAQYF.

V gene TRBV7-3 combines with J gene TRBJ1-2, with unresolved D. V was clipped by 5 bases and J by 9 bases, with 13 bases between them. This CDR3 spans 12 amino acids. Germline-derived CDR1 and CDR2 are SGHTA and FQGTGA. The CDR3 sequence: CASSGNSLSYTF. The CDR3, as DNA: TGTGCCAGCAGCGGCAACAGTCTTAGCTACACCTTC.

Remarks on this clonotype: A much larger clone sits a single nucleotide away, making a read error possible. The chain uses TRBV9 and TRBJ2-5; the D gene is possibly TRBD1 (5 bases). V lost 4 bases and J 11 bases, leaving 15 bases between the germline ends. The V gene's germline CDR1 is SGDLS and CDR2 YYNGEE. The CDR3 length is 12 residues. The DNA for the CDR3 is TGTGCCAGCAGCCCAGGGTTCAATGAGCAGTACTTC. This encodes CASSPGFNEQYF. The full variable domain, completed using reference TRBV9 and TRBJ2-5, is DSGVTQTPKHLITATGQRVTLRCSPRSGDLSVYWYQQSLDQGLQFLIQYYNGEERAKGNILERFSAQQFPDLHSELNLSSLELGDSALYFCASSPGFNEQYFGPGTRLLVL.

The CDR3 sequence is CSARSGLGGYTF. DNA for the CDR3: TGCAGTGCTAGATCTGGTCTTGGTGGCTACACCTTC. The chain is built from TRBV20-1 and TRBJ1-2; no definite D call. CDR3 length: 12 amino acids. Germline CDR1 is DFQATT and CDR2 is SNEGSKA (reference sequence). Trimming removed 2 bases at V and 7 bases at J, with 11 bases between.

Here the CDR3 reads CASSYSGRTSGGASYNEQYF. DNA for the CDR3: TGTGCCAGCAGTTACTCGGGCCGGACTAGCGGGGGGGCCTCCTACAATGAGCAGTACTTC. V usage is TRBV6-5 and J usage is TRBJ2-7; TRBD2 matches 15 bases. CDR3 length: 20 residues. The ends lost 0 bases at V and 7 bases at J; junction bases unmatched: 16. CDR1 MNHEY and CDR2 SVGAGI come from the germline V gene.

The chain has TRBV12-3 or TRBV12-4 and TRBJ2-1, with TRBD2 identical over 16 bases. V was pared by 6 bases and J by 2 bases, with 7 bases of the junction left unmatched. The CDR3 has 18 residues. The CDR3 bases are TGTGCCAGCAGCCCCGGGACTAGCGGGGGGGCCCCCTACAATGAGCAGTTCTTC. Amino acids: CASSPGTSGGAPYNEQFF.

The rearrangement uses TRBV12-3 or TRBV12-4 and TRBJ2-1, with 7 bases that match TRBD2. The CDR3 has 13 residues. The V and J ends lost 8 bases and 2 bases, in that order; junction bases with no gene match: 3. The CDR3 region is CASRGRTYNEQFF. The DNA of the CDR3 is TGTGCCAGCCGCGGGAGAACCTACAATGAGCAGTTCTTC.

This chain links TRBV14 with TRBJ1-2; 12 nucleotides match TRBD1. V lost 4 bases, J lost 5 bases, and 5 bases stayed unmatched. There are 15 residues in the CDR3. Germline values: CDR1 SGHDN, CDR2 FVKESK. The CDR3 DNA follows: TGTGCCAGCAGCCCGCGGGACAGGGGGCTATATGGCTACACCTTC. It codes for CASSPRDRGLYGYTF.

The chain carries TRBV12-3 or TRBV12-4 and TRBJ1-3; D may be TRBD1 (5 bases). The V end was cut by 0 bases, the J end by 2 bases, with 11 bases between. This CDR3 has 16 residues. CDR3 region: CASSLAGGEAGNTIYF. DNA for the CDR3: TGTGCCAGCAGTTTAGCAGGAGGGGAGGCTGGAAACACCATATATTTT.

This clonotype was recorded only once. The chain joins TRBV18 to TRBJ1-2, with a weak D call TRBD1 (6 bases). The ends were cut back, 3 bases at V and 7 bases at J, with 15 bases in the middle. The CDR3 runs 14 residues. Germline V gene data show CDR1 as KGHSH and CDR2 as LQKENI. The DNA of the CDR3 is TGTGCCAGCTCACCTCAAGCCACAGGGACTGGCTACACCTTC. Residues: CASSPQATGTGYTF.

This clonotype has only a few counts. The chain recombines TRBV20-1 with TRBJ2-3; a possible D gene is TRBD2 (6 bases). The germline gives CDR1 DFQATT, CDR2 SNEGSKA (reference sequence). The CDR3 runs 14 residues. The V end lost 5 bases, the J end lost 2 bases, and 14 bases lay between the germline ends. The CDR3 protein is CSAPSGGNTDTQYF. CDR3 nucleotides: TGCAGTGCTCCCTCCGGGGGAAACACAGATACGCAGTATTTT.

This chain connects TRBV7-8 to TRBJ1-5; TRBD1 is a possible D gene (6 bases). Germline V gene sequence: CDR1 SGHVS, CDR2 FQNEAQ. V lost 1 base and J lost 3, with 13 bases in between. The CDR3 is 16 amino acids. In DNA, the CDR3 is TGTGCCAGCAGCTTAGTTGCGGGACAAAACAATCAGCCCCAGCATTTT. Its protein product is CASSLVAGQNNQPQHF. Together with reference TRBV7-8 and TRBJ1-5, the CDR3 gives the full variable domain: GAGVSQSPRYKVAKRGQDVALRCDPISGHVSLFWYQQALGQGPEFLTYFQNEAQLDKSGLPSDRFFAERPEGSVSTLKIQRTQQEDSAVYLCASSLVAGQNNQPQHFGDGTRLSIL.

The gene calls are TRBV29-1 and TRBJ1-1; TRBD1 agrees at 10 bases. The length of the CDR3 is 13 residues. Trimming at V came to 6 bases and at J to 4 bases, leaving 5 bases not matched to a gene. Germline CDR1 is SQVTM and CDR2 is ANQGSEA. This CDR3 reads CSVGQGVSTEAFF. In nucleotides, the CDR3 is TGCAGCGTAGGACAGGGGGTAAGCACTGAAGCTTTCTTT. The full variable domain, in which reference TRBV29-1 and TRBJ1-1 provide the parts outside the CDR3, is SAVISQKPSRDICQRGTSLTIQCQVDSQVTMMFWYRQQPGQSLTLIATANQGSEATYESGFVIDKFPISRPNLTFSTLTVSNMSPEDSSIYLCSVGQGVSTEAFFGQGTRLTVV.

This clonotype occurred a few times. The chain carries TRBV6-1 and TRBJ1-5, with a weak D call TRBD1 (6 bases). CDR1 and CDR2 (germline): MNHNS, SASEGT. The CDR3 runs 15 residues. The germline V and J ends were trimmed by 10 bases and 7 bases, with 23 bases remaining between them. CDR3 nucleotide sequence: TGTGCCACCGTGATGGGAGACAGGCCATCCCAGCCCCAGCATTTT. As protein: CATVMGDRPSQPQHF.